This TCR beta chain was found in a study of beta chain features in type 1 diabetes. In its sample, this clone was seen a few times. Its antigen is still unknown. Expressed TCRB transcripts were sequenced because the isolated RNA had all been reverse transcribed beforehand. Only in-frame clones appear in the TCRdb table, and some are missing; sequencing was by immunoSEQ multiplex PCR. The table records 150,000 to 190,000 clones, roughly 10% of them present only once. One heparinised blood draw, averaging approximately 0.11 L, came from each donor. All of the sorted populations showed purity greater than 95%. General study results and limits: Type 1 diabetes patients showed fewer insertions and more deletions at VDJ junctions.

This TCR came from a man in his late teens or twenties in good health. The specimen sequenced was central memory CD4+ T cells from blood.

CDR3 region: CASGDRGGDEKLFF. For the CDR3, the DNA is TGTGCCAGCGGAGACAGGGGAGGCGATGAAAAACTGTTTTTT. The V call is TRBV27, the J call TRBJ1-4; 8 bases line up with TRBD1. Germline V lookup: CDR1 MNHEY, CDR2 SMNVEV (reference sequence). The CDR3 is 14 amino acids. Losses at the gene ends were 8 bases for V and 6 bases for J; bases not matched to a gene: 8.